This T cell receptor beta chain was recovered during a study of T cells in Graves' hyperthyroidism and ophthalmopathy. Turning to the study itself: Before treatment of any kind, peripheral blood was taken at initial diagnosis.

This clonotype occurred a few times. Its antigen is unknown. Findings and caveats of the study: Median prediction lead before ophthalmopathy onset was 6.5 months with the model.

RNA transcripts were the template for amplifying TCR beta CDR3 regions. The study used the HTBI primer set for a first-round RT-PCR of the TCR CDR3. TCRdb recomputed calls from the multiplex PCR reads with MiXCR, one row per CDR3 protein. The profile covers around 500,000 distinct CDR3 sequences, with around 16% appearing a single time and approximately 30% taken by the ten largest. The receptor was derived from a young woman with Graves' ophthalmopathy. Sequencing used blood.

CDR3 DNA: TGCGCCAGCAGCTTGGGAGGGACTAGCGGACCCACAGATACGCAGTATTTT. It translates to CASSLGGTSGPTDTQYF. The J gene is TRBJ2-3, the V gene TRBV5-1, with 11 bases that match TRBD2. With 0 bases clipped from V and 2 bases from J, the junction kept 5 bases outside the gene matches. Germline-derived CDR1 and CDR2 are SGHRS and YFSETQ. The CDR3 totals 17 residues.